This is a list of T cell receptor beta chains from one sample in a study of T cell responses to AZD1222 COVID-19 vaccine. Measured with immunoSEQ multiplex PCR; TCRdb has only the in-frame clones, and not every one. The profile covers under 130,000 clones, with less than 95% appearing a single time and 4% to 6% taken by the ten largest. The source was peripheral blood, collected on day 0 of AZD1222 vaccination. These receptors were obtained from an adult in good health. The CDR3 runs from the conserved cysteine through the conserved F or W. The D gene is left open where the match is weak. Only some rows state a clone size, as once, few, many or a class for expanded clones.

v_gene: TRBV5-4
abundance: .
j_gene: TRBJ2-5
d_gene: TRBD2
CDR3aa: CASSLRLAGQETQYF
CDR3nt: TGTGCCAGCAGCTTGAGGTTAGCGGGGCAAGAGACCCAGTACTTC

v_gene: TRBV9
abundance: few
j_gene: TRBJ2-1
d_gene: .
CDR3aa: CASSTQGGLGQFF
CDR3nt: TGTGCCAGCAGCACCCAAGGGGGGCTGGGGCAGTTCTTC

v_gene: TRBV11-1
abundance: .
j_gene: TRBJ2-5
d_gene: TRBD2
CDR3aa: CASSSPTSGGQETQYF
CDR3nt: TGTGCCAGCAGCTCGCCGACTAGCGGGGGCCAAGAGACCCAGTACTTC

v_gene: TRBV7-9
abundance: once
j_gene: TRBJ1-1
d_gene: .
CDR3aa: CASSPEGNTEAFF
CDR3nt: TGTGCCAGCAGCCCGGAGGGGAACACTGAAGCTTTCTTT

v_gene: TRBV10-3
abundance: .
j_gene: TRBJ1-5
d_gene: .
CDR3aa: CAISEGRIEQPQHF
CDR3nt: TGTGCCATCAGTGAAGGTCGGATTGAACAGCCCCAGCATTTT

v_gene: TRBV28
abundance: .
j_gene: TRBJ2-7
d_gene: .
CDR3aa: CASSLPVRYEQYF
CDR3nt: TGTGCCAGCAGTTTACCCGTCCGATACGAGCAGTACTTC

v_gene: TRBV19
abundance: .
j_gene: TRBJ1-5
d_gene: TRBD1
CDR3aa: CASSMTGPYQPQHF
CDR3nt: TGTGCCAGTAGTATGACAGGGCCCTATCAGCCCCAGCATTTT

v_gene: TRBV10-1
abundance: .
j_gene: TRBJ2-3
d_gene: .
CDR3aa: CASSESVEVARSTDTQYF
CDR3nt: TGCGCCAGCAGTGAGTCGGTAGAGGTGGCTAGAAGTACAGATACGCAGTATTTT

v_gene: TRBV27
abundance: .
j_gene: TRBJ1-2
d_gene: .
CDR3aa: CASSLGEDYGYTF
CDR3nt: TGTGCCAGCAGTTTAGGGGAGGACTATGGCTACACCTTC

v_gene: TRBV6-4
abundance: .
j_gene: TRBJ1-2
d_gene: .
CDR3aa: CASSERPGPNYGYTF
CDR3nt: TGTGCCAGCAGCGAAAGGCCGGGGCCCAACTATGGCTACACCTTC

v_gene: TRBV28
abundance: .
j_gene: TRBJ1-5
d_gene: TRBD1
CDR3aa: CASSTGQGNQPQHF
CDR3nt: TGTGCCAGCAGCACCGGACAGGGGAATCAGCCCCAGCATTTT

v_gene: TRBV6-1
abundance: once
j_gene: TRBJ1-5
d_gene: TRBD1
CDR3aa: CASSEVSGTAYSNQPQHF
CDR3nt: TGTGCCAGCAGTGAAGTTTCCGGGACAGCCTATAGCAATCAGCCCCAGCATTTT

v_gene: TRBV30
abundance: .
j_gene: TRBJ2-1
d_gene: TRBD2
CDR3aa: CAWSPGTSDYNEQFF
CDR3nt: TGTGCCTGGAGTCCAGGGACTAGCGATTACAATGAGCAGTTCTTC

v_gene: TRBV5-1
abundance: .
j_gene: TRBJ2-7
d_gene: .
CDR3aa: CASSLGSGFTYEQYF
CDR3nt: TGCGCCAGCAGCTTGGGGTCAGGTTTCACCTACGAGCAGTACTTC

v_gene: TRBV5-1
abundance: .
j_gene: TRBJ1-5
d_gene: .
CDR3aa: CASSPWGDSNQPQHF
CDR3nt: TGCGCCAGCAGCCCCTGGGGGGATAGCAATCAGCCCCAGCATTTT

v_gene: TRBV7-8
abundance: .
j_gene: TRBJ2-7
d_gene: TRBD1
CDR3aa: CASSETGTGGYEQYF
CDR3nt: TGTGCCAGCAGCGAGACCGGGACAGGGGGGTACGAGCAGTACTTC

v_gene: TRBV2
abundance: .
j_gene: TRBJ2-3
d_gene: .
CDR3aa: CASSPQAGRDTQYF
CDR3nt: TGTGCCAGCAGCCCCCAGGCGGGACGGGATACGCAGTATTTT

v_gene: TRBV5-4
abundance: once
j_gene: TRBJ2-1
d_gene: .
CDR3aa: CASKAEQRDNEQFF
CDR3nt: TGTGCCAGCAAGGCCGAGCAGCGAGATAATGAGCAGTTCTTC

v_gene: TRBV14
abundance: few
j_gene: TRBJ2-3
d_gene: TRBD2
CDR3aa: CASSQPGLAGGRDTQYF
CDR3nt: TGTGCCAGCAGCCAACCCGGACTAGCGGGGGGGCGAGATACGCAGTATTTT

v_gene: TRBV7-8
abundance: .
j_gene: TRBJ2-7
d_gene: .
CDR3aa: CASSLRYEQYF
CDR3nt: TGTGCCAGCAGCCTGAGGTACGAGCAGTACTTC

v_gene: TRBV5-6
abundance: .
j_gene: TRBJ2-5
d_gene: TRBD2
CDR3aa: CASSLVLAGNQETQYF
CDR3nt: TGTGCCAGCAGCTTGGTCCTAGCGGGGAACCAAGAGACCCAGTACTTC

v_gene: TRBV27
abundance: few
j_gene: TRBJ2-3
d_gene: TRBD2
CDR3aa: CASSPRFRGGAHMDTQYF
CDR3nt: TGTGCCAGCAGCCCGCGTTTCCGGGGGGGCGCACACATGGATACGCAGTATTTT

v_gene: TRBV28
abundance: once
j_gene: TRBJ1-1
d_gene: .
CDR3aa: CASSLGELTEAFF
CDR3nt: TGTGCCAGCAGTTTGGGGGAATTGACTGAAGCTTTCTTT

v_gene: TRBV7-6
abundance: .
j_gene: TRBJ2-3
d_gene: TRBD2
CDR3aa: CASSLAGGVSTDTQYF
CDR3nt: TGTGCCAGCAGCTTAGCTGGGGGGGTGAGCACAGATACGCAGTATTTT

v_gene: TRBV6-1
abundance: .
j_gene: TRBJ2-5
d_gene: .
CDR3aa: CASSDIQGYAETQYF
CDR3nt: TGTGCCAGCAGTGATATTCAGGGGTATGCAGAGACCCAGTACTTC

v_gene: TRBV5-1
abundance: .
j_gene: TRBJ1-2
d_gene: TRBD1
CDR3aa: CASSGLQTGGAGGYTF
CDR3nt: TGCGCCAGCAGCGGTTTGCAAACAGGGGGCGCAGGTGGCTACACCTTC

v_gene: TRBV2
abundance: .
j_gene: TRBJ1-6
d_gene: .
CDR3aa: CASSPRLRGVSSPLHF
CDR3nt: TGTGCCAGCTCGCCCCGTCTCAGGGGAGTTAGCTCACCCCTCCACTTT

v_gene: TRBV5-1
abundance: .
j_gene: TRBJ1-1
d_gene: .
CDR3aa: CASSPREGLNTEAFF
CDR3nt: TGCGCCAGCAGTCCGCGGGAGGGTCTGAACACTGAAGCTTTCTTT

v_gene: TRBV3-1/TRBV3-2
abundance: few
j_gene: TRBJ1-2
d_gene: .
CDR3aa: CARGTSNYGYTF
CDR3nt: TGTGCCAGGGGGACATCGAACTATGGCTACACCTTC

v_gene: TRBV15
abundance: .
j_gene: TRBJ1-3
d_gene: .
CDR3aa: CATSRELGEAGNTIYF
CDR3nt: TGTGCCACCAGCAGAGAGTTGGGAGAGGCTGGAAACACCATATATTTT

v_gene: TRBV2
abundance: once
j_gene: TRBJ1-5
d_gene: .
CDR3aa: CASSPINSNQPQHF
CDR3nt: TGTGCCAGCAGCCCGATCAATAGCAATCAGCCCCAGCATTTT

v_gene: TRBV7-2
abundance: .
j_gene: TRBJ1-4
d_gene: .
CDR3aa: CASSTLGQGWEKLFF
CDR3nt: TGTGCCAGCAGCACCCTGGGCCAGGGGTGGGAAAAACTGTTTTTT

v_gene: TRBV10-3
abundance: .
j_gene: TRBJ2-7
d_gene: .
CDR3aa: CAISEPGGYEQYF
CDR3nt: TGTGCCATCAGTGAACCCGGGGGCTACGAGCAGTACTTC